A single TCR beta chain is shown here with its context. The antigen remains unidentified. The data are from a study of siplizumab effects on memory and regulatory T cells. Germline V gene lookup returns CDR1 SGHKS and CDR2 YYEKEE (reference sequence). V lost 0 bases and J lost 10, with 11 bases in between. The CDR3 has 14 residues. Assay used: immunoSEQ multiplex PCR; TCRdb lists only in-frame clones, some missing. This table holds roughly 100,000 clones, 85% to 95% found once. General study findings and limits: Mean Treg-derived proportions of mappable alloreactive CD4+ clones were roughly 70% for siplizumab and around 29% for controls. Tregs proliferating in siplizumab cultures lacked confirmation of their suppressive function. No more than a minor fraction of alloreactive clones could be traced back to unstimulated subsets. It seemed that naive T cells were more diverse than memory cells and were major contributors to the alloresponse.

The clonotype comes from a human donor in good health. The sample consisted of Tregs sorted from blood. This chain uses TRBV5-5 with TRBJ1-6; D possibly corresponds to TRBD1 (5 bases). CDR3 residues: CASSLGTGGSPLHF. CDR3 bases: TGTGCCAGCAGCTTGGGAACGGGGGGATCACCCCTCCACTTT. The full variable domain, with the rest looked up from reference TRBV5-5 and TRBJ1-6, is DAGVTQSPTHLIKTRGQQVTLRCSPISGHKSVSWYQQVLGQGPQFIFQYYEKEERGRGNFPDRFSARQFPNYSSELNVNALLLGDSALYLCASSLGTGGSPLHFGNGTRLTVT.